Sequencing of this T cell receptor beta chain was carried out in a study of cytotoxic CD8 clonotypes in ibrutinib-treated CLL. General study results and limits: In comparison with age-matched healthy donors, baseline clonality was higher and tracked circulating CD8+ T-cell counts. Rising at ibrutinib response, clonality subsequently fell back toward baseline at progression.

Concerning this clone: As yet, its antigen is unknown.

V trimming: 6 bases; J trimming: 2 bases; junction bases outside the gene matches: 9. Per germline, CDR1 SEHNR and CDR2 FQNEAQ (reference sequence). This CDR3 has 15 residues. The assay was immunoSEQ multiplex PCR, and TCRdb's table has in-frame clones only and misses some. The profile shows tens of thousands of clones, 57% of them singletons. The V and J genes are TRBV7-9 and TRBJ1-2, with 7 bases identical to TRBD1. This material consisted of PBMCs, taken after 12 months of ibrutinib treatment. The receptor's source is a human donor with chronic lymphocytic leukemia. The CDR3 bases are TGTGCCAGCAGTTCCGGACAGGATATCAACTATGGCTACACCTTC. Its translation is CASSSGQDINYGYTF.